This T cell receptor (beta chain) comes out of a study of early T cells in non-severe SARS-CoV-2 infection. TCRdb passed the 5' RACE reads through MiXCR, listing each CDR3 protein once. The table includes around 76,000 distinct CDR3 sequences, around 11% detected once. Trimming stripped 1 base from V and 3 bases from J, with 9 bases between. The CDR3 spans 14 residues. Germline V gene lookup returns CDR1 LGHNA and CDR2 YSLEER. This clonotype was observed a handful of times. Source material: whole blood. The source of this sequence is an adult who was a healthcare worker with PCR-confirmed SARS-CoV-2 infection or an uninfected control (not recorded which). The chain has TRBV4-3 and TRBJ1-1; D not resolved. The CDR3 loop is CASSQGPLYTEAFF. The CDR3 DNA reads as TGCGCCAGCAGCCAAGGACCGTTATACACTGAAGCTTTCTTT.